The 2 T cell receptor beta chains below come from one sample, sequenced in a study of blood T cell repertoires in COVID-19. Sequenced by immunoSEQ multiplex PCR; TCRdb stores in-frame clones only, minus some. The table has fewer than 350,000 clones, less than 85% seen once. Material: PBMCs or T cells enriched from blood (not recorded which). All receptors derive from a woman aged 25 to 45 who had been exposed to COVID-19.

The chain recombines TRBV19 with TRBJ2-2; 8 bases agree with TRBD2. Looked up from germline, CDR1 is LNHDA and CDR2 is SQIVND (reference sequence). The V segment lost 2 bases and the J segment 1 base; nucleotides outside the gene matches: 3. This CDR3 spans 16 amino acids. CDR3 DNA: TGTGCCAGTAGTATAAGAACTAGCGGGAACACCGGGGAGCTGTTTTTT. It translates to CASSIRTSGNTGELFF.

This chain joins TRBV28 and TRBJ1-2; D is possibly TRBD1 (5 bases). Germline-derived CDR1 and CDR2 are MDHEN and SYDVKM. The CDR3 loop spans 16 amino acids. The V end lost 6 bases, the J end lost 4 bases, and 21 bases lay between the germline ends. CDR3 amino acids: CASSTTLEEGTYGYTF. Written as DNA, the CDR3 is TGTGCCAGCAGCACCACTTTGGAGGAGGGGACCTATGGCTACACCTTC.